This T cell receptor beta chain was documented in a study of blood T cell repertoires in COVID-19. This clone was counted once. Some clones are missing from TCRdb's copy, which holds only in-frame ones; the method was immunoSEQ multiplex PCR. This sample carries 150,000 or so clones, 75% to 90% of them seen once, and the ten largest clones take around 15%. Germline V gene data show CDR1 as SGDLS and CDR2 as YYNGEE. The J segment lost 2 bases and the V segment lost 6 bases, leaving 7 bases of the junction unmatched. This CDR3 region has 17 residues. Sequencing was performed on peripheral blood. The J gene is TRBJ2-3, the V gene TRBV9; 15 bases fit TRBD2. This clonotype was sampled from a man younger than 35 with COVID-19, enrolled during active disease. The CDR3 spells CASTGLAGGRDTDTQYF. CDR3 DNA: TGTGCCAGCACCGGACTAGCGGGAGGGCGTGACACAGATACGCAGTATTTT.